This paragraph reports one T cell receptor (beta chain). Other DNA sequences within the sample encode an identical CDR3. This entry belongs to a study of cytomegalovirus exposure and HLA in healthy donors. Per germline, CDR1 SEHNR and CDR2 FQNEAQ (reference sequence). Trimming took 2 bases from V and 2 from J, leaving 13 bases between them. This CDR3 has 16 amino acids. Some clones are missing from TCRdb's copy, which holds only in-frame ones; the method was immunoSEQ multiplex PCR. The data contain 140,000 to 150,000 clones, 85% to 95% of them seen just once; the ten biggest clones take up less than 2%.

Material: PBMCs. This clonotype originated in a man younger than 30 in good health and CMV-seropositive. The chain links TRBV7-9 to TRBJ2-1; D may be TRBD2 (6 bases). CDR3 DNA: TGTGCCAGCAGCTTAAGTCTTAGCGGAGCCTACAATGAGCAGTTCTTC. Amino acids: CASSLSLSGAYNEQFF.